This T cell receptor (beta chain) was recorded in a study of cytomegalovirus exposure and HLA in healthy donors. The PCR employed 60 Vbeta primers together with 13 Jbeta primers. The method was immunoSEQ multiplex PCR; TCRdb's version includes in-frame clones alone and lacks a portion of them. The sample has about 150,000 clones, approximately 80% seen once. Germline assignment: CDR1 MNHEY and CDR2 SMNVEV (reference sequence). Trimming cost V 3 bases and J 5 bases, with 10 bases left between them. This CDR3 comprises 13 residues. Input material: PBMCs. J is TRBJ2-5 and V is TRBV27, with D perhaps matching TRBD1 (5 bases). The clonotype comes from a woman between 35 and 50 years old in good health and CMV-seropositive. The CDR3 sequence is CASSLTPGETQYF. The CDR3 bases are TGTGCCAGCAGTTTGACACCAGGGGAGACCCAGTACTTC.